This T cell receptor (beta chain) is drawn from a study of vaccination and CD4 T cells after COVID-19. Overall study context: Convalescent study patients returned SARS-CoV-2 positive nasal swab PCR results, with fewer than 10 mild cases and one severe. Cells were stimulated with overlapping spike peptide pools from SARS-CoV-2, HCoV-NL63, HCoV-OC43 and HCoV-229E.

For this clonotype: Its antigen is as yet unknown.

The Oncomine TCR Beta short-read assay was applied to DNA of cultured CD4+ T cells. TCRdb fed the PCR reads into MiXCR, producing one record per CDR3 protein. The sample lists about 15,000 distinct CDR3 sequences, around 49% occurring once. The sample's treatment: 10-day PBMC culture with coronavirus spike peptide pools or control peptides (ViraFEST assay). CDR1 and CDR2 from the germline V gene are KGHDR and SFDVKD. This CDR3 has 13 residues. Trimming left V 5 bases short and J 6 bases short, with 9 bases between. The origin of this receptor is a human donor who had recovered from COVID-19. This chain connects TRBV24-1 to TRBJ2-2; D uncertain. Specimen: CD4+ T cells from blood, cultured in vitro. CDR3 amino acids: CATSVELAGELFF. CDR3 nucleotide sequence: TGTGCCACCAGTGTCGAGTTGGCCGGGGAGCTGTTTTTT.